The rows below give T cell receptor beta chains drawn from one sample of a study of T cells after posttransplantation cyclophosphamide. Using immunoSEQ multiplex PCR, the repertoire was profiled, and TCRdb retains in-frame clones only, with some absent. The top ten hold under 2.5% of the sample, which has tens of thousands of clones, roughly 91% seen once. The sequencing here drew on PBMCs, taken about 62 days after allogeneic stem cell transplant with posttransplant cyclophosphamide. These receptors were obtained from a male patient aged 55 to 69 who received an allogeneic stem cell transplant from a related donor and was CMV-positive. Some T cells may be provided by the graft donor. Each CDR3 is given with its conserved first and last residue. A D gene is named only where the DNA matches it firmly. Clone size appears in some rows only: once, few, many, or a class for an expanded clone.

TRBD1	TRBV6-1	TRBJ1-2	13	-	CASTQGEDYGYTF	TGTGCCAGCACCCAGGGGGAGGACTATGGCTACACCTTC
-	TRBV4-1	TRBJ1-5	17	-	CASSQDAAGGSNQPQHF	TGCGCCAGCAGCCAAGATGCCGCGGGGGGTAGCAATCAGCCCCAGCATTTT
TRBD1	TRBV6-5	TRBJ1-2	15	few	CASSDSEGAGYGYTF	TGTGCCAGCAGTGACTCTGAGGGGGCTGGCTATGGCTACACCTTC
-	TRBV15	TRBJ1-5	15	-	CATSRKERELEAQHF	TGTGCCACCAGCAGAAAGGAACGTGAACTGGAGGCCCAGCATTTT
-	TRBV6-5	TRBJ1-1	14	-	CASLPGQANTEAFF	TGTGCCAGTTTACCGGGACAAGCGAACACTGAAGCTTTCTTT
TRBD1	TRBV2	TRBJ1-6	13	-	CASSGQGNSPLHF	TGTGCCAGCAGTGGACAGGGGAATTCACCCCTCCACTTT
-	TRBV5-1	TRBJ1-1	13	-	CASSSDMNTEAFF	TGCGCCAGCAGCTCGGACATGAACACTGAAGCTTTCTTT
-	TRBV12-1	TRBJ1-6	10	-	CAARGSPLHF	TGTGCCGCCCGAGGGTCACCCCTCCACTTT
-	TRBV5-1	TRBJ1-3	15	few	CASSPTQAGGNTIYF	TGCGCCAGCAGCCCAACTCAGGCCGGTGGAAACACCATATATTTT
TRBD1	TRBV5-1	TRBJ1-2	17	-	CASSLGTGVLANYGYTF	TGCGCCAGCAGCTTGGGGACAGGGGTTTTAGCTAACTATGGCTACACCTTC
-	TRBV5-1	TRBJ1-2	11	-	CASRSDNHYTF	TGCGCCAGCAGGTCGGACAACCACTACACCTTC
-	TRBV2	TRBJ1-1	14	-	CASKGGKGVSEAFF	TGTGCCAGCAAGGGAGGGAAGGGGGTCTCTGAAGCTTTCTTT
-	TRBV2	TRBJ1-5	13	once	CASTREKDQPQHF	TGTGCCAGCACCAGGGAAAAGGATCAGCCCCAGCATTTT
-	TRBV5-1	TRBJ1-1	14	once	CASSFLPGNTEAFF	TGCGCCAGCAGCTTTCTGCCAGGGAACACTGAAGCTTTCTTT
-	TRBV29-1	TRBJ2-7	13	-	CSVETGATYEQYF	TGCAGCGTTGAGACAGGCGCCACCTACGAGCAGTACTTC